This T cell receptor (beta chain) was found in a study of prognosis after radiotherapy for stage I lung cancer. Study at large: In about 15 patients the disease was a newly diagnosed primary stage I lung tumor, whereas a few had oligometastatic NSCLC following surgical resection of the primary tumor. Not a single patient was given any concurrent therapy alongside stereotactic body radiotherapy, also referred to as SBRT. Study-wide findings and caveats: Median unique TCR clones dropped from roughly 9,900 to 7,200 after stereotactic body radiation therapy.

The TCR beta CDR3 region was amplified from genomic DNA, with two rounds of multiplex PCR being used for the amplification. The first round of PCR was done with primers that matched each TRBV and TRBJ gene. TCRdb recomputed calls from the multiplex PCR reads with MiXCR, one row per CDR3 protein. The sample has about 15,000 distinct CDR3 sequences, 30% to 40% seen once; the top ten hold roughly two fifths. This clonotype was observed many times. Its antigen is still unknown. Germline assignment: CDR1 MDHEN and CDR2 SYDVKM. V shed 10 bases and J shed 1 base, with 10 bases lying between them. The CDR3 totals 12 residues.

The sequence was collected from a donor aged 50 or older with non-small cell lung cancer. The chain joins TRBV28 to TRBJ1-1, with a weak D call TRBD1 (5 bases). The sample consisted of PBMCs, taken before or after stereotactic body radiation therapy (not recorded which). The chain's CDR3 is CAIVDTNTEAFF. The CDR3 DNA sequence: TGTGCCATCGTGGACACGAACACTGAAGCTTTCTTT.